These 21 T cell receptor beta chains came from one sample sequenced in a study of identical twins. TCRdb reprocessed the 5' RACE reads with MiXCR, giving one entry per CDR3 protein. The sample shows under 400,000 distinct CDR3 sequences, about 9% of them seen only once. Material for sequencing was naive T cells sorted from blood. These TCRs come from a woman between 45 and 60 years old in good health.

This clonotype was seen at least ten times. CDR3 residues: CASSLSGSSGELFF. CDR3 nucleotides: TGTGCCAGCAGCTTATCAGGATCGAGCGGGGAGCTGTTTTTT. The chain links TRBV7-9 to TRBJ2-2; no firm D call. Germline V gene sequence: CDR1 SEHNR, CDR2 FQNEAQ (reference sequence). CDR3 size: 14 residues. Trimming shortened V by 2 bases and J by 7 bases, and 11 bases separated the two germline ends.

The V call is TRBV5-1, the J call TRBJ2-3; unclear D gene. The V end was cut by 5 bases, the J end by 4 bases, with 14 bases between. The CDR3 totals 14 residues. Germline V lookup: CDR1 SGHRS, CDR2 YFSETQ. The CDR3, as DNA: TGCGCCAGCAGTATTGGGCATCCCTCAGATACGCAGTATTTT. The encoded protein is CASSIGHPSDTQYF.

The chain links TRBV6-4 to TRBJ2-3; D is unresolved. Deletions cut 2 bases from V and 8 bases from J, with 20 bases between. The CDR3 is 16 residues long. CDR1 and CDR2 (germline): MRHNA, SNTAGT. The CDR3 DNA reads TGTGCCAGCAGTGACACTCCTTCCACCCCGCACAGTACGCAGTATTTT. It translates to CASSDTPSTPHSTQYF.

The chain has TRBV5-1 and TRBJ2-3; 11 nucleotides match TRBD2. This CDR3 is 15 amino acids long. Trimming removed 6 bases from V and 6 bases from J; junction bases left unmatched: 9. Germline CDR1 reads SGHRS; CDR2 reads YFSETQ. DNA of the CDR3: TGCGCCAGCACCCTTAGCGGGAGGGCCGATGATACGCAGTATTTT. It is translated as CASTLSGRADDTQYF.

The rearrangement joins TRBV12-3 or TRBV12-4 to TRBJ2-7; D is possibly TRBD1 (5 bases). There are 14 residues in the CDR3. Trimming cost V 6 bases and J 3 bases, with 15 bases left between them. This CDR3 reads CASRDTTRGYEQYF. CDR3 nucleotides: TGTGCCAGCAGGGACACCACCCGAGGCTACGAGCAGTACTTC.

This clonotype turned up a few times. This sequence joins TRBV27 and TRBJ2-2; D remains unclear. V gave up 3 bases and J gave up 4 bases, with 9 bases separating them. CDR1 and CDR2 from the germline V gene are MNHEY and SMNVEV (reference sequence). The CDR3 is 14 amino acids. CDR3 coding DNA: TGTGCCAGCAGTTTCTACAAGGGCACCGGGGAGCTGTTTTTT. Its translation is CASSFYKGTGELFF.

J is TRBJ2-2 and V is TRBV5-5, with 9 positions matching TRBD1. The CDR3 has 16 amino acids. Germline V gene data show CDR1 as SGHKS and CDR2 as YYEKEE (reference sequence). V shed 0 bases and J 6 bases; nucleotides not matched to a gene: 6. CDR3 in DNA: TGTGCCAGCAGCTTGGCCGGGACAGGGAGGGCCGGGGAGCTGTTTTTT. As protein: CASSLAGTGRAGELFF.

The rearrangement uses TRBV4-1 and TRBJ2-7; D may correspond to TRBD1 or TRBD2 (5 bases each). The germline gives CDR1 MGHRA, CDR2 YSYEKL. V lost 3 bases and J 3 bases, leaving 15 bases between the germline ends. The CDR3 is 15 residues long. CDR3 sequence (DNA): TGCGCCAGCAGCCACTATCCGGGACCGAGCTACGAGCAGTACGTC. It encodes CASSHYPGPSYEQYV.

This clonotype has just a few counts. This chain connects TRBV20-1 to TRBJ2-3; D gene unclear. The CDR3 has 15 residues. Trimming cost V 1 base and J 0 bases, with 11 bases left between them. Germline V gives CDR1 DFQATT, CDR2 SNEGSKA (reference sequence). Here the CDR3 reads CSARVSVSSTDTQYF. The CDR3 nucleotides read TGCAGTGCTAGAGTCTCAGTCTCTAGCACAGATACGCAGTATTTT.

This clonotype was recorded at least ten times. V usage is TRBV29-1 and J usage is TRBJ2-5; D is possibly TRBD2 (6 bases). V dropped 6 bases and J dropped 2 bases, with 13 bases sitting between them. CDR1 SQVTM and CDR2 ANQGSEA come from the germline V gene. The length of the CDR3 is 13 residues. As DNA, the CDR3 is TGCAGCGTGCCCGGGACTCTGCAAGAGACCCAGTACTTC. This codes for CSVPGTLQETQYF.

This clonotype came up many times. V gene TRBV7-9 combines with J gene TRBJ1-1; D uncertain. The CDR3 contains 12 residues. Germline lookup yields CDR1 SEHNR and CDR2 FQNEAQ (reference sequence). Between the trimmed V and J ends, which lost 5 bases and 1 base, there was a span of 5 bases. The CDR3 sequence: CASSEANTEAFF. The CDR3 bases are TGTGCCAGCAGCGAAGCGAACACTGAAGCTTTCTTT.

This clonotype came up a few times. The chain recombines TRBV6-6 with TRBJ2-3; D gene ambiguous. The CDR3 contains 13 residues. Germline CDR1 and CDR2: MNHNY and SVGAGI (reference sequence). Trimming removed 4 bases at V and 2 bases at J, with 7 bases between. In DNA, the CDR3 is TGTGCCAGCAGTTCTCCGCACACAGATACGCAGTATTTT. Protein product: CASSSPHTDTQYF.

This clonotype was seen ten or more times. The chain links TRBV20-1 to TRBJ1-1, with D unclear. The CDR3 contains 14 residues. Germline CDR1 reads DFQATT; CDR2 reads SNEGSKA (reference sequence). V was cut by 3 bases and J by 0 bases, with 11 bases left in between. The DNA for the CDR3 is TGCAGTGCTAGGGCCGAACGCATGAACACTGAAGCTTTCTTT. Its protein is CSARAERMNTEAFF.

The sample holds a few counts of this clonotype. V and J are TRBV9 and TRBJ1-1, with TRBD1 identical over 10 bases. With 0 bases clipped from V and 11 bases from J, the junction kept 13 bases outside the gene matches. The V gene's germline CDR1 is SGDLS and CDR2 YYNGEE. The CDR3 is 16 residues long. The CDR3 DNA reads TGTGCCAGCAGCGTAGGAGACAGGGGGCTCTCAAGTAGGGCTTTCTTT. This translates into CASSVGDRGLSSRAFF. The full variable domain, its missing parts supplied by reference TRBV9 and TRBJ1-1, is DSGVTQTPKHLITATGQRVTLRCSPRSGDLSVYWYQQSLDQGLQFLIQYYNGEERAKGNILERFSAQQFPDLHSELNLSSLELGDSALYFCASSVGDRGLSSRAFFGQGTRLTVV.

This clonotype was seen only a few times. The CDR3 spells CAISGGGDSNQPQHF. The DNA for the CDR3 is TGTGCCATCAGTGGGGGAGGGGATAGCAATCAGCCCCAGCATTTT. V is TRBV10-3 and J is TRBJ1-5; maybe TRBD1 (5 bases). CDR3 size: 15 residues. V lost 4 bases, J lost 0 bases, and 10 bases lay in between. Germline loops: CDR1 ENHRY, CDR2 SYGVKD.

CDR3: CAWSDYSVLSNSPLHF. CDR3 DNA: TGTGCCTGGAGTGATTACTCGGTATTAAGCAATTCACCCCTCCACTTT. The chain carries TRBV30 and TRBJ1-6, with D unresolved. V was trimmed by 1 base and J by 7 bases, leaving 17 bases between them. Germline CDR1 reads GTSNPN; CDR2 reads SVGIG (reference sequence). The CDR3 loop spans 16 amino acids.

This chain uses TRBV5-1 with TRBJ2-2; D is undetermined. Trimming stripped 4 bases from V and 0 bases from J, with 7 bases between. In germline, CDR1 is SGHRS, CDR2 YFSETQ. There are 14 residues in the CDR3. As DNA, the CDR3 is TGCGCCAGCAGCCCTCAGTCGAACACCGGGGAGCTGTTTTTT. As protein: CASSPQSNTGELFF. The whole variable domain, remainder taken from reference TRBV5-1 and TRBJ2-2, is KAGVTQTPRYLIKTRGQQVTLSCSPISGHRSVSWYQQTPGQGLQFLFEYFSETQRNKGNFPGRFSGRQFSNSRSEMNVSTLELGDSALYLCASSPQSNTGELFFGEGSRLTVL.

The chain has TRBV5-1 and TRBJ2-6; no clear D. The CDR3 loop spans 16 amino acids. V dropped 4 bases and J dropped 0 bases, with 11 bases sitting between them. Germline V gives CDR1 SGHRS, CDR2 YFSETQ. CDR3 in DNA: TGCGCCAGCAGCGTCGGTGCGAACTCTGGGGCCAACGTCCTGACTTTC. Its protein product is CASSVGANSGANVLTF.

This clonotype was counted many times. The V call is TRBV20-1, the J call TRBJ2-1; no clear D. The germline gives CDR1 DFQATT, CDR2 SNEGSKA (reference sequence). V shed 0 bases and J shed 12 bases, with 21 bases lying between them. The CDR3 consists of 15 residues. Written as DNA, the CDR3 is TGCAGTGCTAGAGATCTTAGGGCCTCCTTGATAGCGCAGTTCTTC. Translation: CSARDLRASLIAQFF.

The chain employs TRBV29-1 and TRBJ2-7; D is possibly TRBD2 (5 bases). Per germline, CDR1 SQVTM and CDR2 ANQGSEA. The germline V and J ends were trimmed by 6 bases and 3 bases, with 18 bases remaining between them. The CDR3 totals 14 residues. CDR3: CSVAPRLAGYEQYF. In DNA form, the CDR3 reads TGCAGCGTGGCCCCCCGACTGGCGGGCTACGAGCAGTACTTC.

The table lists this clonotype with many counts. V and J are TRBV27 and TRBJ2-1, with 9 bases aligning to TRBD1. Unmatched junction bases numbered 20, after V lost 2 bases and J lost 0 bases. Germline loops: CDR1 MNHEY, CDR2 SMNVEV (reference sequence). The CDR3 is 22 amino acids. As DNA, the CDR3 is TGTGCCAGCAGTTTAAGTAGTGTCAGGGACAGGGTAGGCCTAGACTCCTACAATGAGCAGTTCTTC. This encodes CASSLSSVRDRVGLDSYNEQFF.